Below are 11 T cell receptor beta chains sequenced from a single sample in a study of T cells in Graves' hyperthyroidism and ophthalmopathy. What was amplified from RNA transcripts were TCR beta CDR3 regions. HTBI primers were used for first-round RT-PCR of the TCR CDR3. TCRdb itself ran the multiplex PCR reads through MiXCR, one entry per CDR3 protein. The table includes more than 300,000 distinct CDR3 sequences, about 12% detected once. The sequenced material came from blood. The receptor set was obtained from a woman aged 18 to 35 with Graves' hyperthyroidism.

In this sample, this clonotype turned up many times. This sequence joins TRBV2 and TRBJ2-7, with 12 positions matching TRBD1. Per germline, CDR1 SNHLY and CDR2 FYNNEI. The trim removed 6 bases at V and 5 bases at J, leaving 8 bases unmatched. The CDR3 has 15 amino acids. The CDR3 coding sequence is TGTGCCAGCAGGGCACTCGGGACAGGGGGCGACGAGCAGTACTTC. It yields the protein CASRALGTGGDEQYF.

There are many counts of this clonotype. This chain links TRBV29-1 with TRBJ1-2; D is possibly TRBD1 (5 bases). Trimming cost V 4 bases and J 3 bases, with 12 bases left between them. Germline-derived CDR1 and CDR2 are SQVTM and ANQGSEA. This CDR3 has 13 amino acids. In nucleotides, the CDR3 is TGCAGCGTTGCTCAGGGTCAGGACTATGGCTACACCTTC. This sequence encodes CSVAQGQDYGYTF.

The V gene is TRBV5-1, the J gene TRBJ2-7, with a weak D call TRBD2 (7 bases). Germline V lookup: CDR1 SGHRS, CDR2 YFSETQ. Trimming pared 8 bases from V and 1 base from J, leaving 19 bases between. The CDR3 covers 15 residues. CDR3 in amino acids: CARPRGRRGSYEQYF. The CDR3, as DNA: TGCGCCAGGCCGCGGGGGCGAAGGGGATCCTACGAGCAGTACTTC. The full variable domain, completed using reference TRBV5-1 and TRBJ2-7, is KAGVTQTPRYLIKTRGQQVTLSCSPISGHRSVSWYQQTPGQGLQFLFEYFSETQRNKGNFPGRFSGRQFSNSRSEMNVSTLELGDSALYLCARPRGRRGSYEQYFGPGTRLTVT.

This clonotype was recorded at least ten times. V usage is TRBV5-1 and J usage is TRBJ1-1, with a weak D call TRBD1 (5 bases). The length of the CDR3 is 13 residues. The germline V and J ends were trimmed by 4 bases and 7 bases, with 14 bases remaining between them. Per the germline V gene, CDR1 is SGHRS and CDR2 is YFSETQ. The CDR3 DNA is TGCGCCAGCAGCCCGACAGTGAGGGATGAAGCTTTCTTT. As protein: CASSPTVRDEAFF.

This clonotype occurred a few times. CDR3 nucleotide sequence: TGCGCCAGCAGCCCTACTCTGGGGGGAGCGGGCACAGATACGCAGTATTTT. The encoded protein is CASSPTLGGAGTDTQYF. This rearrangement joins TRBV4-3 to TRBJ2-3; TRBD2 might be the D (6 bases). Trimming took 4 bases from V and 1 from J, leaving 18 bases between them. Germline CDR1 reads LGHNA; CDR2 reads YSLEER. This CDR3 comprises 17 residues.

The table lists this clonotype with many counts. The chain is built from TRBV28 and TRBJ1-2; weak D call: TRBD1 (5 bases). This CDR3 has 13 amino acids. CDR1 is MDHEN and CDR2 is SYDVKM in the germline V gene. The V and J ends lost 5 bases and 4 bases respectively, with 11 bases between them. The CDR3 bases are TGTGCCAGCAGTACGGGACTGCTCTATGGCTACACCTTC. This codes for CASSTGLLYGYTF.

This clonotype has ten or more counts. The chain has TRBV12-3 or TRBV12-4 and TRBJ1-4; tentatively, D is TRBD1 (6 bases). V lost 6 bases and J lost 8, with 16 bases in between. CDR3 length: 14 residues. Here the CDR3 reads CASRIKGGWEKLFF. The CDR3, as DNA: TGTGCCAGCAGGATAAAGGGGGGTTGGGAAAAACTGTTTTTT.

The J gene is TRBJ1-2, the V gene TRBV19, with TRBD1 identical over 7 bases. The CDR3 runs to 15 residues. The junction had 13 bases not matched to a gene; V was cut back by 6 bases and J by 6 bases. CDR1 is LNHDA and CDR2 is SQIVND in the germline V gene (reference sequence). The CDR3 loop is CASRRLPGGGHGYTF. CDR3 nucleotide sequence: TGTGCCAGTAGAAGACTGCCAGGGGGAGGCCATGGCTACACCTTC.

Only a few counts were recorded for this clonotype. The gene calls are TRBV10-3 and TRBJ2-1; D assignment may be TRBD1 or TRBD2 (5 bases each). The CDR3 covers 11 residues. Trimming cost V 3 bases and J 13 bases, with 10 bases left between them. CDR1 and CDR2 (germline): ENHRY, SYGVKD. CDR3 region: CAISEGTKQFF. The DNA of the CDR3 is TGTGCCATCAGTGAAGGGACCAAACAGTTCTTC.

This clonotype was counted a single time. V gene TRBV10-3 combines with J gene TRBJ1-3; D gene uncertain. Germline V gene data show CDR1 as ENHRY and CDR2 as SYGVKD. V was cut by 6 bases and J by 2 bases, with 11 bases left in between. This CDR3 spans 14 amino acids. The CDR3, as DNA: TGTGCCATCAGGAGAGCCGAGGCTGGAAACACCATATATTTT. Its translation: CAIRRAEAGNTIYF.

This clonotype has ten or more counts. This chain joins TRBV2 and TRBJ1-2; no clear D gene. CDR3 length equals 14 residues. Trimming took 6 bases from V and 0 from J, leaving 11 bases between them. Germline V CDR1 and CDR2: SNHLY, FYNNEI. The CDR3 protein is CASRTDLPNYGYTF. CDR3 in DNA: TGTGCCAGCAGGACGGACCTACCTAACTATGGCTACACCTTC.